This is a list of T cell receptor beta chains from one sample in a study of blood T cell repertoires in COVID-19. The protocol was immunoSEQ multiplex PCR, while the TCRdb copy is restricted to in-frame clones and leaves out a portion. The sample lists roughly 78,000 clones; around 80% were seen once. The sample taken for sequencing was peripheral blood. The source is a man aged 50 to 59 with COVID-19, enrolled during active disease. Each CDR3 is given with its conserved first and last residue. D genes are given only for firm matches. Clone size, where shown, is once, few, many, or a class for clones that have expanded.

D gene	J gene	V gene	clone size	CDR3 protein	CDR3 DNA
.	TRBJ1-2	TRBV3-1/TRBV3-2	.	CASSMTVTPGYTF	TGTGCCAGCAGCATGACAGTGACGCCAGGCTACACCTTC
.	TRBJ2-3	TRBV7-9	.	CASSSPQKDTQYF	TGTGCCAGCAGCTCGCCCCAGAAAGATACGCAGTATTTT
.	TRBJ1-3	TRBV5-1	.	CASSLTDSSGNTIYF	TGCGCCAGCAGCCTGACCGACAGCTCTGGAAACACCATATATTTT
TRBD2	TRBJ2-7	TRBV6-2/TRBV6-3	few	CASSYAGASYEQYF	TGTGCCAGCAGTTACGCGGGAGCGAGCTACGAGCAGTACTTC
.	TRBJ2-3	TRBV4-2	few	CASSQEKLARQNTQYF	TGTGCCAGCAGCCAAGAAAAATTGGCCCGACAGAATACGCAGTATTTT
.	TRBJ2-1	TRBV5-5	.	CASSRLHTSSYNEQFF	TGTGCCAGCAGCCGCCTGCATACGAGCTCCTACAATGAGCAGTTCTTC
.	TRBJ1-3	TRBV5-1	.	CASSLAAGRSGNTIYF	TGCGCCAGCAGCTTGGCTGCAGGCCGCTCTGGAAACACCATATATTTT
.	TRBJ2-7	TRBV2	.	CASSVGTLRGGYEQYF	TGTGCCAGCAGTGTCGGGACGCTTCGCGGAGGGTACGAGCAGTACTTC
.	TRBJ1-3	TRBV6-6	once	CASTDWGGSGNTIYF	TGTGCCAGCACTGACTGGGGGGGCTCTGGAAACACCATATATTTT
.	TRBJ2-5	TRBV12-3/TRBV12-4	.	CASSTTRTQYF	TGTGCCAGCAGTACGACTAGGACCCAGTACTTC
.	TRBJ1-5	TRBV2	.	CASSAPGSNQPQHF	TGTGCCAGCAGCGCCCCAGGTAGCAATCAGCCCCAGCATTTT
TRBD1	TRBJ1-2	TRBV12-3/TRBV12-4	.	CASSTGGFYGYTF	TGTGCCAGCAGTACAGGGGGCTTCTATGGCTACACCTTC
.	TRBJ2-7	TRBV12-3/TRBV12-4	.	CASSLPGGLYF	TGTGCCAGCAGCCTCCCCGGGGGGCTGTACTTC
.	TRBJ2-2	TRBV6-5	.	CASRGTDSGSGELFF	TGTGCCAGCAGAGGGACGGACAGCGGATCCGGGGAGCTGTTTTTT
TRBD2	TRBJ2-1	TRBV6-4	few	CASRELAGSNEQFF	TGTGCCAGCAGGGAACTAGCGGGTTCCAATGAGCAGTTCTTC
.	TRBJ2-6	TRBV6-4	.	CASRRDGAWNGANVLTF	TGTGCCAGCAGGCGGGATGGGGCCTGGAATGGGGCCAACGTCCTGACTTTC
TRBD1	TRBJ2-7	TRBV28	.	CASRQGAYEQYF	TGTGCCAGCAGACAGGGGGCCTACGAGCAGTACTTC
.	TRBJ2-1	TRBV5-6	.	CASSLTGWVLSNEQFF	TGTGCCAGCAGCTTGACAGGGTGGGTCCTGAGTAATGAGCAGTTCTTC
TRBD2	TRBJ2-1	TRBV7-9	.	CASSLGGSIDEQFF	TGTGCCAGCAGCTTAGGCGGGAGCATCGATGAGCAGTTCTTC
.	TRBJ1-5	TRBV6-5	.	CASSQRGLGQPQHF	TGTGCCAGCAGCCAGCGGGGGCTCGGCCAGCCCCAGCATTTT
.	TRBJ2-1	TRBV14	few	CASSQPPLRWQFF	TGTGCCAGCAGCCAGCCCCCACTTCGTTGGCAGTTCTTC
TRBD2	TRBJ2-2	TRBV3-1/TRBV3-2	.	CASSGGAGELFF	TGTGCCAGCAGCGGGGGGGCCGGGGAGCTGTTTTTT
.	TRBJ2-7	TRBV4-1	.	CASSQEGRAYEQYF	TGCGCCAGCAGCCAAGAGGGCAGGGCATACGAGCAGTACTTC
TRBD2	TRBJ2-3	TRBV7-9	.	CASSFLSGSEADTQYF	TGTGCCAGCAGCTTTCTAAGCGGGAGTGAGGCAGATACGCAGTATTTT
.	TRBJ2-1	TRBV28	few	CASSPPREGVKFF	TGTGCCAGCAGTCCACCGAGAGAGGGAGTAAAGTTCTTC
.	TRBJ2-5	TRBV7-2	.	CASSINGETQYF	TGTGCCAGCAGCATAAACGGAGAGACCCAGTACTTC
.	TRBJ2-1	TRBV5-1	.	CASSSGLEYNEQFF	TGCGCCAGCAGCTCGGGACTCGAGTACAATGAGCAGTTCTTC
.	TRBJ1-4	TRBV6-6	.	CASSYSKEGEKLFF	TGTGCCAGCAGTTACTCGAAAGAGGGAGAAAAACTGTTTTTT
TRBD1	TRBJ2-7	TRBV6-5	once	CASSYGTGGRYEQYF	TGTGCCAGCAGTTACGGGACAGGGGGTCGCTACGAGCAGTACTTC
TRBD1	TRBJ1-1	TRBV5-1	.	CASSSGQGRTEAFF	TGCGCCAGCAGCTCCGGACAGGGAAGAACTGAAGCTTTCTTT
.	TRBJ1-1	TRBV11-2	.	CASSIRAAEAFF	TGTGCCAGCAGCATCAGAGCGGCTGAAGCTTTCTTT
.	TRBJ2-7	TRBV9	.	CASSVGSSAYEQYF	TGTGCCAGCAGCGTCGGGAGTTCGGCCTACGAGCAGTACTTC
TRBD2	TRBJ2-6	TRBV27	.	CASSEREGSGANVLTF	TGTGCCAGCAGTGAAAGGGAGGGTTCTGGGGCCAACGTCCTGACTTTC
.	TRBJ1-1	TRBV28	.	CASAGGGNTEAFF	TGTGCCAGCGCGGGGGGTGGGAACACTGAAGCTTTCTTT
TRBD2	TRBJ2-3	TRBV6-5	.	CASGGLAGPDTQYF	TGTGCCAGCGGCGGACTAGCGGGACCAGATACGCAGTATTTT
.	TRBJ2-3	TRBV5-1	.	CASSEKLADTQYF	TGCGCCAGCAGCGAGAAGCTCGCAGATACGCAGTATTTT
TRBD2	TRBJ2-5	TRBV9	.	CASSSGRRGETQYF	TGTGCCAGCAGTAGCGGGAGAAGGGGAGAGACCCAGTACTTC
.	TRBJ1-3	TRBV3-1/TRBV3-2	.	CASSQAGVGNTIYF	TGTGCCAGCAGCCAGGCCGGGGTTGGAAACACCATATATTTT
TRBD2	TRBJ2-7	TRBV15	.	CATSREASGSYEQYF	TGTGCCACCAGCAGAGAGGCGAGCGGGAGCTACGAGCAGTACTTC
TRBD2	TRBJ2-3	TRBV5-6	.	CASSKTSGIGTDTQYF	TGTGCCAGCAGCAAGACTAGCGGGATTGGCACAGATACGCAGTATTTT